This T cell receptor beta chain was profiled in a study of control samples from healthy donors and cancer patients. The V and J ends lost 5 bases and 4 bases respectively, with 9 bases between them. The germline gives CDR1 SGHNT, CDR2 YENEEA. This CDR3 comprises 13 residues. TCRdb's copy holds only in-frame clones and misses some; the assay was immunoSEQ multiplex PCR. The sample gives around 140,000 clones, 80% to 95% of which show up once; around 5.4% is in the top ten. J is TRBJ2-1 and V is TRBV11-3, with D perhaps TRBD1 (6 bases). Sample: blood. This TCR came from a man in his late teens or twenties in good health. The CDR3 region is CASSPRGYNEQFF. The CDR3 bases are TGTGCCAGCAGCCCCAGGGGTTACAATGAGCAGTTCTTC.